This TCR beta chain was sequenced during a study of Ad26.COV2.S vaccination and SARS-CoV-2 variants. Study information: Enrollment placed the donor in the COV1001 Ad26.COV2.S trial arm. Ad26.COV2.S shots went into the muscle once or twice, 56 days apart. Notes on the study in general: The authors reported substantial breadth in spike-specific CD8+ and CD4+ T cell responses after vaccination.

Treatment specified: around 19 received Ad26.COV2.S at low or high dose, single or two shots; roughly 5 received placebo; per-sample allocation not given. Each sample was drawn 63 days after the first injection (of vaccine or placebo). An Ad26 vector was used to express Wuhan-strain SARS-CoV-2 spike as the vaccine. This clone has just one count. As yet, its antigen is unknown. TCRdb's table, derived via immunoSEQ multiplex PCR, lists solely in-frame clones and lacks some. The repertoire holds roughly 500,000 clones, around 88% seen once, with around 13% in the top ten. This clonotype was obtained from a person between 18 and 65 years old who received the Ad26.COV2.S COVID-19 vaccine or a placebo. The specimen comprised peripheral blood, sampled in a trial of Ad26.COV2.S vaccine versus placebo.

This CDR3 reads CASRDTGRYEQYF. DNA for the CDR3: TGTGCCAGCAGGGACACGGGTAGGTACGAGCAGTACTTC. The chain employs TRBV28 and TRBJ2-7, with D perhaps matching TRBD1 (5 bases). CDR1 and CDR2 (germline): MDHEN, SYDVKM. The CDR3 spans 13 residues. Trimming removed 6 bases from V and 4 bases from J, with 13 bases in between.